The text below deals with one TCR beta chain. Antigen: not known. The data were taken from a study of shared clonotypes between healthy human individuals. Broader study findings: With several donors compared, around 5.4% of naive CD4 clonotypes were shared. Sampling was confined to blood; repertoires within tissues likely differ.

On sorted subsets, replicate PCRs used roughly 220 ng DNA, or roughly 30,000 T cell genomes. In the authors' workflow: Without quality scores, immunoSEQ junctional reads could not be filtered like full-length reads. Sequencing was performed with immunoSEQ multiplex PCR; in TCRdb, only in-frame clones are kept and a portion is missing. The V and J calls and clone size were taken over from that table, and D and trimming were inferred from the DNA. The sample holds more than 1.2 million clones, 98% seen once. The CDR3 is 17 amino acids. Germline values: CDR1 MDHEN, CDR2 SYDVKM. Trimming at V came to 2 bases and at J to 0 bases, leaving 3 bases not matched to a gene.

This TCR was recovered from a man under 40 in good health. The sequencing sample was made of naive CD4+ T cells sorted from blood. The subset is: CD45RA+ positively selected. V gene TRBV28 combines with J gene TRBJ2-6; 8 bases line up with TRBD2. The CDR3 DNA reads TGTGCCAGCAGTTTAAGGGGACTAGGCTCTGGGGCCAACGTCCTGACTTTC. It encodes CASSLRGLGSGANVLTF.